The 19 T cell receptor beta chains given below trace back to one sample, sequenced in a study of vaccination and CD4 T cells after COVID-19. Once obtained from cultured CD4+ T cells, the DNA was sequenced using the Oncomine TCR Beta short-read assay. TCRdb re-analysed the PCR reads in MiXCR, keeping a single row per CDR3 protein. The data show 7,000 to 9,000 distinct CDR3 sequences, 50% to 60% seen once. Stated treatment: approximately nine-day PBMC culture with coronavirus spike peptide pools or control peptides (ViraFEST assay). Antigens for these TCRs are unknown. The sample was CD4+ T cells from blood, cultured in vitro. These receptors all come from a human donor who had recovered from COVID-19.

Here the CDR3 reads CASSRQGIQPQHF. Here the CDR3 DNA reads TGTGCCAGCAGCCGACAGGGAATTCAGCCCCAGCATTTT. J is TRBJ1-5 and V is TRBV6-2 or TRBV6-3; 7 bases are a match to TRBD1. Per germline, CDR1 MNHEY and CDR2 SVGEGT. The CDR3 sequence is 13 residues long. V shed 6 bases and J 6 bases; nucleotides not matched to a gene: 5.

This sequence joins TRBV20-1 and TRBJ2-4; TRBD2 might be the D (6 bases). V gave up 4 bases and J gave up 7 bases, with 17 bases separating them. CDR1 and CDR2 (germline): DFQATT, SNEGSKA (reference sequence). The CDR3 has 14 residues. The CDR3 DNA reads TGCAGTGCTATCGGGACTCCCGGATCGAACATTCAGTACTTC. Translated: CSAIGTPGSNIQYF.

V gene TRBV5-5 combines with J gene TRBJ2-5, with a tentative D call TRBD2 (6 bases). The CDR3 length is 15 residues. From germline, CDR1 is SGHKS and CDR2 YYEKEE (reference sequence). V lost 0 bases and J 4 bases, leaving 13 bases between the germline ends. The CDR3 here is CASSLAITSTETQYF. CDR3 DNA: TGTGCCAGCAGCTTGGCGATTACTAGCACAGAGACCCAGTACTTC.

The CDR3 region is CASSDIPLRGAQYF. DNA of the CDR3: TGTGCCAGCAGTGATATCCCTCTCCGAGGCGCGCAGTATTTT. V gene TRBV6-1 combines with J gene TRBJ2-3; no firm D call. V lost 3 bases to trimming and J lost 10 bases, with 17 bases between them. The CDR3 consists of 14 residues. In germline, CDR1 is MNHNS, CDR2 SASEGT.

V usage is TRBV7-3 and J usage is TRBJ2-2; no clear D. Germline lookup yields CDR1 SGHTA and CDR2 FQGTGA. There are 12 residues in the CDR3. V was shortened by 5 bases and J by 7 bases, with 8 bases between the two germline ends. CDR3 protein: CASSPPSGELFF. The CDR3 nucleotides are TGTGCCAGCAGCCCTCCAAGCGGGGAGCTGTTTTTT.

The chain recombines TRBV20-1 with TRBJ2-3, with TRBD1 identical over 7 bases. The CDR3 extends over 16 amino acids. Unmatched junction bases numbered 14, after V lost 6 bases and J lost 2 bases. CDR1 and CDR2 (germline): DFQATT, SNEGSKA (reference sequence). The CDR3 coding sequence is TGCAGTGCGGAGCAGCTCGAGGGACAGATCACAGATACGCAGTATTTT. Translating it yields CSAEQLEGQITDTQYF.

Only a few counts were recorded for this clonotype. This sequence joins TRBV19 and TRBJ1-2; 11 bases map to TRBD1. The germline CDR1 and CDR2 sequences are LNHDA and SQIVND (reference sequence). The CDR3 has 15 amino acids. The junction had 4 bases not matched to a gene; V was cut back by 2 bases and J by 5 bases. CDR3 bases: TGTGCCAGTAGTATAAACCGGGACAGGGGGTATGGCTACACCTTC. Translated, it gives CASSINRDRGYGYTF.

The table lists this clonotype with a few counts. This chain joins TRBV19 and TRBJ2-1; no clear D gene. This CDR3 has 16 residues. CDR1 is LNHDA and CDR2 is SQIVND in the germline V gene (reference sequence). Trimming removed 6 bases from V and 1 base from J, with 16 bases in between. The CDR3 nucleotides are TGTGCCAGTAGCAACGTTGGCGGTGCTTCCTACAATGAGCAGTTCTTC. The encoded protein is CASSNVGGASYNEQFF.

The rearrangement joins TRBV20-1 to TRBJ2-5; TRBD2 aligns across 9 bases. J gave up 1 base and V 6 bases, and 6 bases lay outside the gene matches. The CDR3 covers 14 residues. Germline-derived CDR1 and CDR2 are DFQATT and SNEGSKA (reference sequence). CDR3 sequence reads: CSAHSGGLQETQYF. CDR3 DNA sequence: TGCAGTGCCCATAGCGGGGGCCTCCAAGAGACCCAGTACTTC.

The V call is TRBV2, the J call TRBJ2-1, with D tentatively TRBD1 (5 bases). The V end was cut by 5 bases, the J end by 9 bases, with 11 bases between. Germline V gene lookup returns CDR1 SNHLY and CDR2 FYNNEI. This CDR3 comprises 12 residues. The CDR3 loop reads CASSRDQGEQFF. The CDR3 region has the DNA TGTGCCAGCAGTCGCGACCAGGGTGAGCAGTTCTTC.

The rearrangement uses TRBV20-1 and TRBJ2-7; D might be TRBD1 (6 bases). The CDR3 totals 15 residues. CDR1 is DFQATT, CDR2 SNEGSKA, per germline (reference sequence). V lost 0 bases, J lost 0 bases, and 12 bases lay in between. The CDR3 DNA sequence: TGCAGTGCTAGAGATCCCGGACAGATCTCCTACGAGCAGTACTTC. Residues: CSARDPGQISYEQYF.

This clonotype was counted once. The chain couples TRBV5-1 to TRBJ1-2; D may be TRBD1 (5 bases). Germline V gene lookup returns CDR1 SGHRS and CDR2 YFSETQ. The CDR3 runs 13 residues. With 1 base removed from V and 7 bases from J, the gap between germline ends came to 11 bases. The CDR3 loop reads CASSLPTGGGYTF. The CDR3 DNA reads TGCGCCAGCAGCTTGCCAACAGGTGGTGGCTACACCTTC.

The chain couples TRBV25-1 to TRBJ2-7; 9 nucleotides agree with TRBD1. CDR1 is MGHDK, CDR2 SYGVNS, per germline. Trimming took 4 bases from V and 5 from J; bases not matched to a gene: 12. The CDR3 consists of 16 residues. The CDR3 loop is CASSGTGTGKRDEQYF. CDR3 in DNA: TGTGCCAGCAGTGGGACCGGGACAGGGAAAAGGGACGAGCAGTACTTC.

The chain uses TRBV5-6 and TRBJ2-6; no definite D call. The V gene lost 5 bases and the J gene lost 3 bases, with 18 bases spanning the gap. Germline-derived CDR1 and CDR2 are SGHDT and YYEEEE. The CDR3 consists of 17 residues. The chain's CDR3 is CASRRKSLSHGANVLTF. CDR3 nucleotides: TGTGCCAGCAGACGAAAGAGCCTTTCCCATGGGGCCAACGTCCTGACTTTC.

This chain joins TRBV20-1 and TRBJ1-2; no firm D call. The V gene lost 7 bases and the J gene lost 1 base, with 10 bases spanning the gap. The germline gives CDR1 DFQATT, CDR2 SNEGSKA (reference sequence). The CDR3 loop spans 12 amino acids. CDR3 bases: TGCAGTGGTTGGAACAGTAACTATGGCTACACCTTC. Translation: CSGWNSNYGYTF.

The gene calls are TRBV7-2 and TRBJ1-5, with a possible D match to TRBD1 (6 bases). Trimming stripped 1 base from V and 1 base from J, with 8 bases between. The CDR3 covers 15 residues. Germline assignment: CDR1 SGHTA and CDR2 FQGNSA. Here the CDR3 DNA reads TGTGCCAGCAGCTTAGTACAGGGCAGCAATCAGCCCCAGCATTTT. The encoded protein is CASSLVQGSNQPQHF.

V is TRBV24-1 and J is TRBJ2-3, with TRBD2 matching 8 bases. The V segment lost 5 bases and the J segment 1 base; nucleotides outside the gene matches: 1. The CDR3 is made up of 14 amino acids. Germline V gene lookup returns CDR1 KGHDR and CDR2 SFDVKD. CDR3: CATSGSGGTDTQYF. In nucleotides, the CDR3 is TGTGCCACCAGTGGTAGCGGGGGCACAGATACGCAGTATTTT.

This clonotype was detected only a few times. This chain joins TRBV19 and TRBJ2-5; 7 nucleotides agree with TRBD1. The CDR3 totals 15 residues. Germline CDR1 reads LNHDA; CDR2 reads SQIVND (reference sequence). The V gene end was trimmed by 5 bases and the J gene end by 6 bases; junction bases not matched to a gene: 12. The CDR3 DNA sequence: TGTGCCAGTAGTGTCCCAGGGGGAGCGTCGAAGACCCAGTACTTC. This encodes CASSVPGGASKTQYF.

V gene TRBV5-8 combines with J gene TRBJ2-3; tentative D call: TRBD2 (6 bases). Trimming removed 3 bases from V and 2 bases from J, with 22 bases in between. Germline CDR1 reads SGHTS; CDR2 reads YDEGEE. This CDR3 comprises 18 residues. CDR3 residues: CASSSAQAGRITTDTQYF. The CDR3 coding sequence is TGTGCCAGCAGCTCGGCACAGGCGGGGCGAATTACCACAGATACGCAGTATTTT.